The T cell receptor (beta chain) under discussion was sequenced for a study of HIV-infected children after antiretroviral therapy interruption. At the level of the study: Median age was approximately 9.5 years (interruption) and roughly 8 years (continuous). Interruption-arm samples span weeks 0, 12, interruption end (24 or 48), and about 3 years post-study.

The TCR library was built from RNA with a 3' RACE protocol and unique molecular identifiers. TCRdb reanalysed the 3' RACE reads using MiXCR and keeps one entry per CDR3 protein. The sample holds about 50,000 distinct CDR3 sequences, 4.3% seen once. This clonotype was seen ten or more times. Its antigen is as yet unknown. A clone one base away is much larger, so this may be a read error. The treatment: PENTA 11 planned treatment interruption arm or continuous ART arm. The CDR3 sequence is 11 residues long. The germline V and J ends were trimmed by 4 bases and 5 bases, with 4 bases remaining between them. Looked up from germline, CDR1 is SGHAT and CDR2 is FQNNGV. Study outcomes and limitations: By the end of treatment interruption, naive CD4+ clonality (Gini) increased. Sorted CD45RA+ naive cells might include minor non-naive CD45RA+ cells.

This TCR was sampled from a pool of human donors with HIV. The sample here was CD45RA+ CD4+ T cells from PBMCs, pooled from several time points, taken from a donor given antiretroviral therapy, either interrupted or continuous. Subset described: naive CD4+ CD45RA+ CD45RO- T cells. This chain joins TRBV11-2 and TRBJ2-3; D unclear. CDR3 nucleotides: TGTGCCAGCAGCTCCAAAGATACGCAGTATTTT. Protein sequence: CASSSKDTQYF.